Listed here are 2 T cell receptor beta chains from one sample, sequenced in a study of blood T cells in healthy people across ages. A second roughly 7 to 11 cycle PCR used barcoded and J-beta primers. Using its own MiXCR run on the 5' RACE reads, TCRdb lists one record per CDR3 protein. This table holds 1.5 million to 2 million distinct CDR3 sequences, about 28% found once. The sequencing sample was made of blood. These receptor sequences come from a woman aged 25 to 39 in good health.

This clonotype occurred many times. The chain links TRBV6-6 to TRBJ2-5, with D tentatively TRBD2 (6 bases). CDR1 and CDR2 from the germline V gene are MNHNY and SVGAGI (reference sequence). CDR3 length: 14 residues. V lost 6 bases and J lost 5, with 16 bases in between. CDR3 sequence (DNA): TGTGCCAGCAGCCCCCGGGACTCCGGTGAGACCCAGTACTTC. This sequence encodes CASSPRDSGETQYF.

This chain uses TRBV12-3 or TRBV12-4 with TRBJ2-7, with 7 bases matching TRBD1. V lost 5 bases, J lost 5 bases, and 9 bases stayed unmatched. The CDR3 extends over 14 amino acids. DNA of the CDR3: TGTGCCAGCAGTCTGACAGGGATGACGGACGAGCAGTACTTC. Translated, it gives CASSLTGMTDEQYF.